This T cell receptor (beta chain) appears in the sequencing data of a study of T cell clonality in common variable immunodeficiency (dated by TCRdb to 2014 to 2015). This clone was detected many times. Its antigen is still unknown. Read data end 3 residues before the CDR3 end; the end is taken from the germline J gene. Standard criteria, namely reduction of serum IgG, IgA and/or IgM below the normal range together with specific antibody deficiency, were applied for the diagnosis of CVID. There were some 44 subjects in the CVID group (about 29 male and 15 female), ranging in age from about 8 to 64 years, with a mean age of 40. Predominantly Caucasian heritage was noted among both the CVID patients and the healthy controls. At the time of study participation, every CVID subject had been on replacement immunoglobulin therapy for one year or longer. At the time of blood collection, no CVID subject was ill or was being treated with immunomodulatory or immunosuppressive medication. Heparinized peripheral whole blood samples of roughly 4.5 to 8 ml were collected from each donor. TCRbeta CDR3 repertoires were sequenced from genomic DNA of adults with common variable immune deficiency (CVID) and healthy adult controls. To isolate peripheral blood mononuclear cells, diluted blood was subjected to density centrifugation over Hypaque 1077 or Ficoll-Paque. Unsorted mononuclear cells served as the source of genomic DNA, which was extracted either by Qiagen column purification or by a centrifugation-based method.

CVID samples and control samples contributed equivalent amounts of genomic DNA as sequencing input. For every sample, a 60 bp segment covering the rearranged TCRbeta CDR3 region was amplified and then sequenced. The immunoSEQ assay, a bias-corrected multiplex PCR combined with high-throughput sequencing, was used for TCRbeta amplification. The study's own analysis went as follows. Each unique nucleotide sequence was treated as a clone and annotated with V, D and J genes, copy number and frequency. Sequences were labeled productive if in frame, and non-productive if out of frame or containing stop codons. As previously described, clonality was computed from Shannon's entropy. Mean CDR3 Kyte-Doolittle hydropathy was derived from the predicted amino acid sequences of productive clones. The R hclust function was used to hierarchically cluster scaled V gene usage with Manhattan distance and complete linkage. Sharing of clones by CDR3 amino acid sequence was evaluated through resampling of 12 repertoires per group over 100 rounds. The repertoires were searched for over 60 published EBV-specific TCRbeta sequences and fewer than 250 published CMV-specific TCRbeta sequences. Analysis left out two CVID samples that produced under 10,000 sequences, so a few dozen CVID repertoires remained. The table was pulled from immuneACCESS by TCRdb, which kept in-frame rearrangements only. Such tables lose some clones; where checked, under half of the loss comes from unresolved V genes, and the rest has no known cause. The V and J calls and clone size are taken from that table; D and trimming were inferred from the DNA. With about 5,300 clones recorded, this sample contains no clone counted only once. Clones ranked in the top ten supply approximately 14% of the sample.

What the study reported, not specific to this receptor: Reportedly, TCRbeta sequences from CVID had fewer deletions and N-nucleotide insertions, and highly modified clones with 13 or more V deletions were absent from CVID. Fewer TCRbeta clones were shared among CVID subjects than among healthy controls (p < 0.0001). It was noted by the authors that sequencing of the repertoires of T cell subpopulations would be needed to clarify the cause of the increased clonality in CVID. Compared with healthy controls, CVID subjects showed increased TCRbeta clonality (t-test p = 0.018), a feature most characteristic of about a third of subjects. Correlations between repertoire features and clinical complications were limited by patient heterogeneity within the CVID cohort. Even though DNA input was equal, the average per sample came to 65,000 to 85,000 unique sequences for controls compared with about 31,547 for CVID samples.

Including cysteine and phenylalanine, the CDR3 has 15 amino acids. Only the CDR3 bases that were read are kept: 36 of them, in frame from base 1. This receptor was obtained from a human donor with common variable immunodeficiency. What was sequenced was peripheral blood mononuclear cells. The rearrangement joined TRBV12-3 or TRBV12-4 to TRBJ1-1, and 10 junctional nucleotides match TRBD1. The CDR3 is CASSFGMGQGMEAFF. The CDR3 bases that were read are TGTGCCAGCAGTTTTGGAATGGGACAGGGGATGGAA.